This record covers a single TCR beta chain. As yet, its antigen is unknown. The sample is drawn from a study of beta chain features in type 1 diabetes. Findings and caveats of the study: For type 1 diabetes patients, VDJ junctions showed fewer insertions and more deletions. Still unanswered here is whether HLA type influences TCRB rearrangement.

From germline, CDR1 is KGHSH and CDR2 LQKENI. V trimming: 3 bases; J trimming: 6 bases; junction bases outside the gene matches: 4. CDR3 length equals 15 residues. Expressed TCRB transcripts were sequenced, since all the RNA that had been isolated was reverse transcribed. Sequencing used immunoSEQ multiplex PCR; TCRdb keeps in-frame clones, though not all of them. Among about 39,000 clones, around half were seen once, and the ten largest hold 0.6% to 0.85%. Donors contributed one heparinised blood draw apiece, averaging about 116 mL. Staining for CD45RO/CCR7/CD25/CD127/CD95/CD27 allowed sorting of CD4+ naive, central memory, regulatory and stem cell-like memory cells.

The specimen sequenced was central memory CD4+ T cells from blood. The source is a woman aged 18-35 years in good health. This chain links TRBV18 with TRBJ1-6, with 8 bases aligning to TRBD1. CDR3 DNA: TGTGCCAGCTCACCGAACACAGGGGGTAATTCACCCCTCCACTTT. Translation gives CASSPNTGGNSPLHF.